Below are 9 T cell receptor beta chains sequenced from a single sample in a study of blood T cells in healthy people across ages. Next came a second PCR, run for about 6 to 11 cycles, which used a sample-barcoded 5' primer along with a J-beta primer mix. TCRdb re-called the 5' RACE reads with MiXCR, one entry per CDR3 protein. The sample yields around 650,000 distinct CDR3 sequences, 35% to 50% seen once. The sample was blood. These receptors originate from an older man in good health.

The count of this clonotype is one. In nucleotides, the CDR3 is TGTGCCAGCAGCCCCCGTGCAGCGGGAGTATGTGAGCAGTACTTC. Its protein is CASSPRAAGVCEQYF. The chain is built from TRBV7-9 and TRBJ2-5, with 8 bases fitting TRBD2. The CDR3 is 15 residues long. Germline V CDR1 and CDR2: SEHNR, FQNEAQ (reference sequence). V was clipped by 5 bases and J by 11 bases; unmatched bases: 16.

This clonotype was found a few times. The rearrangement uses TRBV20-1 and TRBJ1-2; D ambiguous. V was cut by 3 bases and J by 1 base, with 15 bases left in between. The CDR3 is 15 amino acids. Germline V gene lookup returns CDR1 DFQATT and CDR2 SNEGSKA (reference sequence). In nucleotides, the CDR3 is TGCAGTGCTAGTGATACGAAGGTCTTTAACTATGGCTACACCTTC. Its translation is CSASDTKVFNYGYTF.

The chain recombines TRBV6-6 with TRBJ2-4, with 10 bases identical to TRBD1. Trimming removed 6 bases from V and 7 bases from J; junction bases left unmatched: 9. Germline V gives CDR1 MNHNY, CDR2 SVGAGI (reference sequence). The CDR3 is 15 residues long. This chain's CDR3 is CASRENRQGANIQYF. CDR3 nucleotides: TGTGCCAGCAGGGAGAATCGACAGGGGGCGAACATTCAGTACTTC.

V usage is TRBV7-9 and J usage is TRBJ1-6, with 10 positions matching TRBD1. Germline CDR1 is SEHNR and CDR2 is FQNEAQ (reference sequence). The length of the CDR3 is 15 residues. V shed 5 bases, J shed 7 bases, and the junction held 5 bases outside the gene matches. The CDR3 DNA follows: TGTGCCAGCAGCGATCAGGGACAGGGGAATTCACCCCTCCACTTT. Its protein product is CASSDQGQGNSPLHF.

This clonotype was recorded many times. The chain joins TRBV7-2 to TRBJ2-5; no firm D call. Per the germline V gene, CDR1 is SGHTA and CDR2 is FQGNSA. This CDR3 region has 12 residues. V dropped 1 base and J dropped 5 bases, with 5 bases sitting between them. Here the CDR3 DNA reads TGTGCCAGCAGCTTAGTGAGGGAGACCCAGTACTTC. Protein: CASSLVRETQYF.

This chain connects TRBV27 to TRBJ2-2; no firm D call. Trimming took off 8 bases at V and 5 bases at J, with 12 bases between the two ends. The CDR3 contains 13 residues. CDR1 is MNHEY and CDR2 is SMNVEV in the germline V gene (reference sequence). This chain's CDR3 is CASGSRNTGELFF. CDR3 in DNA: TGTGCCAGCGGGTCCAGAAATACCGGGGAGCTGTTTTTT.

The chain has TRBV6-2 or TRBV6-3 and TRBJ1-4; D may be TRBD1 (6 bases). Germline V gives CDR1 MNHEY, CDR2 SVGEGT. Trimming removed 2 bases at V and 11 bases at J, with 18 bases between. CDR3 length: 15 amino acids. The CDR3 protein is CASSYASGQLGKLFF. CDR3 in DNA: TGTGCCAGCAGTTACGCTTCTGGACAGCTGGGGAAACTGTTTTTT.

This clonotype occurred once. A read error may explain this, as a much larger clone is one base away. The CDR3 here is CAGSSGTDYEQYF. CDR3 coding DNA: TGTGCCGGCAGCTCCGGGACAGACTACGAGCAGTACTTC. The genes are TRBV28 and TRBJ2-7; 7 nucleotides agree with TRBD1. This CDR3 is 13 amino acids long. In germline, CDR1 is MDHEN, CDR2 SYDVKM.

The rearrangement joins TRBV9 to TRBJ2-2; D unclear. The CDR3 runs to 13 residues. V lost 3 bases, J lost 5 bases, and 8 bases lay in between. Germline V gene lookup returns CDR1 SGDLS and CDR2 YYNGEE. The CDR3 bases are TGTGCCAGCAGCGGGATAGGGACCGGGGAGCTGTTTTTT. Its protein product is CASSGIGTGELFF.